The TCR beta chain described here comes from a study of shared clonotypes between healthy human individuals. Study-level findings and limits: The study found lower generation probabilities in non-shared clonotypes than in those shared by all four donors. Only blood underwent sampling, and tissue repertoires likely differ.

As regards this clone: The antigen remains unidentified.

Several immunoSEQ 96-well plates shared each subset's DNA, each plate a replicate. Study processing details: From ImmunoSEQ came sequences covering only the junction and carrying no quality scores, so filtering differed. TCRdb's table, derived via immunoSEQ multiplex PCR, lists solely in-frame clones and lacks some. The DNA gave D and trimming, while V, J and clone size come from that table. This table has approximately 530,000 clones, roughly 95% appearing once. Sequencing input: naive CD4+ T cells sorted from blood. Subset given: CD45RA+ positively selected. The sequence came from a woman in her thirties in good health.

The CDR3, as DNA: TGCGCCAGCAGCCAAGATCTGGCCAGGGGGCTGGGGTCACCCCTCCACTTT. Translated, it gives CASSQDLARGLGSPLHF. The rearrangement links TRBV4-1 to TRBJ1-6, with 8 bases lining up with TRBD1. This CDR3 contains 17 residues. Trimming removed 0 bases from V and 10 bases from J; junction bases left unmatched: 11. Germline CDR1 reads MGHRA; CDR2 reads YSYEKL.